Described below is a single T cell receptor (beta chain) sequence and its context. A few counts support this clone. Its binding antigen is unknown. Qualities for individual bases were not recorded, and no much larger clone is one base off. The sample comes from a study of cytomegalovirus exposure and HLA in healthy donors (dated by TCRdb to 2016 to 2017). About the investigation overall: An earlier analysis of more than 550 of the donors reported under 300 Gb of sequence data and 95 million to 130 million unique TCR beta sequences obtained from about 200 million T cells. Rather than drawing on any new phenotypic data, the later analysis identified candidate immune exposures from TCR beta sequences and the way those sequences occurred across donors. The study aimed to test whether cataloging public T cell receptors could reveal signatures of past pathogen exposure. The study combined high-throughput TCR immunosequencing, statistical association of individual TCRs with disease status, and machine learning to predict cytomegalovirus infection status. An early release that covered 640 HLA-typed donors contained approximately 300 gigabases of sequencing data and approximately 85 million unique TCR sequences. Among the roughly 410 genotyped donors, approximately 77% belonged to the genetic ancestry cluster associated with self-reported Caucasian donors. Along with the 666-subject first cohort, a separate validation cohort of over 90 different subjects was used. A later analysis re-examined previously published TCR beta repertoires from just over 650 donors and added high-resolution HLA genotyping to investigate patterns of TCR occurrence. Donor age, sex, ethnicity and CMV serostatus were compiled alongside the repertoire data. On average, roughly 250,000 unique TCR beta nucleotide sequences were sequenced per donor among about 400 genotyped donors of the cohort, with approximately 18% of those sequences being non-productive. All discovery cohort repertoires had been generated on a single sequencing platform. Genome-wide SNP genotypes for about 55% of the 666 donors were used in a later genetic analysis, which treated that subset as a discovery cohort. HLA typing included class I and class II loci at four-digit resolution. An earlier analysis of around 580 of the donors used high-throughput TCR beta sequencing to judge whether each TCR beta V gene segment behaved as functional or pseudogenic. Roughly 5 DR-DQ haplotypes were treated as single units for association and clustering because of strong linkage in the cohort. Typing coverage varied by locus: roughly 620-630 donors for A, B, C, DRB1 and DQB1; around 560 for DQA1; approximately 610 for DPA1; fewer than 480 for DPB1. The study profiled the T cell repertoires of more than 500 subjects by immunosequencing and related them to cytomegalovirus serostatus.

Its CDR3 holds 17 amino acids, cysteine through phenylalanine. Solely the CDR3 DNA is kept, with 51 bases framed from the first base. The germline V gene encodes CDR1 SGHTA and CDR2 FQGNSA. V and J are trimmed by 5 bases and 1 base, and the gene matches miss 4 bases of the junction. The research as a whole found: V-gene and J-gene trimming of TCR beta chains was associated with a missense DCLRE1C variant in a later genetic analysis, and the association was replicated in an independent cohort. A later analysis found that HLA-associated TCR beta chains were more clonally expanded and had lower generation probabilities than equally common non-associated chains. A later analysis reported that several top co-occurrence clusters appeared linked to parvovirus B19, influenza, CMV and Epstein-Barr virus. A later genetic analysis reported fewer N-insertions in productive TCRs among donors in an Asian-associated ancestry cluster than the roughly 620-donor mean. The presence/absence analyses assumed that sequencing depth was roughly uniform across donors, and that assumption may not be true. In an earlier analysis of some 500 of the donors, most TCR beta V segments appeared in productive rearrangements about 87% or about 30% of the time, broadly matching IMGT annotations. Cytomegalovirus status was reported to be diagnosed by the classifier with high specificity and sensitivity in both the original and validation cohorts. Some 15 rarely observed V segments, including chromosome 9 orphons, were excluded from the earlier analysis of a few hundred of the donors because counts were too low. The 87-base-pair reads could not distinguish some IMGT-functional V segments, including TRBV6-2 and TRBV6-3, so those segments were excluded. Linkage disequilibrium might explain the correlated functional status among segregating V segments, but an unknown experimental factor could not be ruled out. In a later analysis, the rate of TCR association differed among HLA loci, with DRB1 alleles having the most associated TCRs and HLA-C alleles having the fewest. Immune exposure information for the cohort was limited to CMV serostatus. A later analysis found that most CMV-associated TCR beta chains appeared HLA-restricted, with HLA associations seemingly driven largely by CMV exposure. A further reported finding was that TCR beta sequences accurately predicted the HLA-A and HLA-B alleles for most subjects in the first cohort. The authors suggested that the approach could potentially be generalized to other disease states and immunological phenotypes. The sequencing pipeline was judged likely to have produced a cluster of highly shared sequence variants as a technical artifact. In a later analysis, about 16,000 TCR beta sequences were associated with specific HLA alleles at a false discovery rate of 0.05. The cohort was sequenced for TCR beta chains only, and without alpha or paired-chain data the features that could be detected were limited. When HLA alleles, especially DR and DQ, strongly co-occurred, TCR associations were difficult to assign to individual alleles. The study listed 150 to 200 TCR beta chains as associated with cytomegalovirus. Because some donors lacked HLA typing at each locus, the association tests relied only on the typed subset. Across donors, most TCR sequences were observed very rarely, whereas some public TCRs were present in many individuals. In vitro tests confirmed that three of the cytomegalovirus-associated TCR beta chains recognize cytomegalovirus antigens.

Receptor amplification or capture employed the immunoSEQ multiplex PCR assay. For the multiplex PCR, a mixture combining 60 forward primers for TCR Vbeta segments and 13 reverse primers for TCR Jbeta segments was used. The CDR3 region of rearranged TCR beta genes was amplified from genomic DNA with a multiplex PCR assay. The Illumina HiSeq System was used to sequence the amplified TCR beta libraries as 87-base-pair reads. The authors' pipeline ran thus. In a later analysis, around 80 million unique TCR beta chains were counted across the roughly 670 repertoires, and some 10 million of these chains were shared by at least two donors. A nearest-neighbor algorithm error-corrected the raw reads and collapsed the reads into unique sequences, merging closely related sequences to remove PCR and sequencing errors. CDR3 sequences were aligned to IMGT reference sequences to assign V, D and J gene segments. For a sequence to be retained, a match of at least six nucleotides to both a V gene segment and a J gene segment was required. Rearrangements were called productive when the CDR3 lacked stop codons and stayed in frame with V and J; all others were non-productive. CDR3 was defined by IMGT convention, running from the second conserved V-encoded cysteine to the conserved J-encoded phenylalanine. In an earlier analysis of some 550 of the donors, sequences lacking an unambiguous match to a single V gene segment were excluded. An earlier analysis of 587 of the donors classified V segments as functional when productive rearrangements were above 56.7% and as segregating when the standard deviation between donors was above 5%. A statistical classification framework was developed to diagnose cytomegalovirus status using the catalog of TCR beta chain sequences. In a later analysis, V and J genes were assigned by comparing TCR nucleotide sequences against IMGT/GENE-DB human TR gene sequences. The TCRdist pipeline was used in a later analysis to assign CDR3 sequences and most-parsimonious VDJ recombination scenarios. In a later analysis, every TCR beta chain was defined by the combination of its CDR3 amino acid sequence and its V-gene family, and reads without a unique V-gene family were dropped. As a way to deal with suspected cross-contamination and a sequencing artifact, a later analysis dropped 450 to 700 nucleotide sequences that were highly shared and had low generation probability. A later analysis calculated a clonal expansion index for each public chain from normalized within-repertoire ranks of inferred template counts. In a later analysis, generation probabilities were computed using a VDJ recombination model fitted to out-of-frame rearrangements, and the results were checked against IGoR. In a later analysis, TCR-TCR, TCR-HLA and TCR-CMV co-occurrence was scored with hypergeometric tests, and a repertoire-size bias correction was applied to TCR pairs. To estimate false discovery rates, a later analysis permuted the HLA or CMV assignments 20 times. A later analysis grouped co-occurring TCRs with DBSCAN, adding TCRdist sequence similarity when clustering within HLA-allele-positive subsets. Repertoires with fewer than 30,000 or more than 120,000 public chains were left out of co-occurrence clustering, as were about five repertoires with anomalous nucleotide sharing. Held by TCRdb, this immuneACCESS table contains in-frame sequences only and omits some clones. Under half of the omission traces to an unresolved V gene where checked; the cause of the rest is unknown. V, J and clone size derive from that table, while D and trimming were established from the DNA sequence. This sample holds more than 90,000 clones; roughly 80% were observed only once. The top ten hold 2% to 2.5% of the sample.

The cohort was made up of about 610 healthy bone marrow donors. Cohort members were all nominally healthy when sampled, although unrecorded immune exposures were likely present. The donor tested CMV seronegative, placing the donor among the 300 to 400 seronegative members of the cohort. A peripheral blood sample was collected from each donor, and TCR beta sequencing was performed on peripheral blood mononuclear cells. The Qiagen DNeasy Blood Extraction Kit was used to extract genomic DNA from the blood cell samples. This clonotype originated in a man between 35 and 55 years old in good health and CMV-seronegative. The specimen sequenced was PBMCs. The chain employs TRBV7-2 and TRBJ2-6; 11 middle bases align to TRBD2. The CDR3 loop reads CASSPRLAGSGANVLTF. The DNA sequence is as follows: TGTGCCAGCAGCCCAAGACTAGCGGGATCTGGGGCCAACGTCCTGACTTTC.